This T cell receptor beta chain was sequenced during a study of identical twins. From the 5' RACE reads, TCRdb called clonotypes with MiXCR, one entry per CDR3 protein. The data show roughly 710,000 distinct CDR3 sequences, roughly 6.2% seen once. Whole-study findings and limits: The study reached conclusions through statistical analysis that was cross-sectional, not following the same donors.

Note on this clonotype: What it binds is not known.

This CDR3 has 12 amino acids. V was shortened by 6 bases and J by 2 bases, with 8 bases between the two germline ends. The specimen sequenced was naive T cells sorted from blood. This clonotype was sampled from a man between 18 and 29 years old in good health. This chain links TRBV12-3 or TRBV12-4 with TRBJ2-7; tentatively, D is TRBD1 (5 bases). The CDR3 protein is CASSDSAYEQYF. CDR3 nucleotides: TGTGCCAGCAGCGACAGCGCCTACGAGCAGTACTTC.